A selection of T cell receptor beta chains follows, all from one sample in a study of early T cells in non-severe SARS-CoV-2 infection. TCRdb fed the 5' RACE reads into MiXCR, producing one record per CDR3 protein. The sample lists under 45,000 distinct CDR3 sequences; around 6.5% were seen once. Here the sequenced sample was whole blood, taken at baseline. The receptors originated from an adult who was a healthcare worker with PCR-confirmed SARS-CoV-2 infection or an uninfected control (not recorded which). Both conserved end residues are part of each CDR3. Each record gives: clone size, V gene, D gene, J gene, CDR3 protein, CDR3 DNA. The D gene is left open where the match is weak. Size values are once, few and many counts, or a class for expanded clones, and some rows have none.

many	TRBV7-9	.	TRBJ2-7	CASSWERGEQYF	TGTGCCAGCAGCTGGGAGAGGGGCGAGCAGTACTTC
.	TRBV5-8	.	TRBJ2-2	CASSPRVANTGELFF	TGTGCCAGCAGCCCCCGGGTAGCGAACACCGGGGAGCTGTTTTTT
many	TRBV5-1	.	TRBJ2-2	CASSLAVTGTGELFF	TGCGCCAGCAGCTTGGCCGTGACAGGTACCGGGGAGCTGTTTTTT
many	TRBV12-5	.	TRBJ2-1	CASGLAWGADSYNEQFF	TGTGCTAGTGGCCTCGCTTGGGGGGCTGACTCCTACAATGAGCAGTTCTTC
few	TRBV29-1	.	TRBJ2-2	CSVGHHTGELFF	TGCAGCGTGGGACACCACACCGGGGAGCTGTTTTTT
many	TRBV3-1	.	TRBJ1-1	CASSQVVMNTEAFF	TGTGCCAGCAGCCAAGTGGTGATGAACACTGAAGCTTTCTTT
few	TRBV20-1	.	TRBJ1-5	CSARADSNQPQHF	TGCAGTGCTAGAGCCGATAGCAATCAGCCCCAGCATTTT
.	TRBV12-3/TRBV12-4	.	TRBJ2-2	CASSLGTPPGELFF	TGTGCCAGCAGTTTGGGTACCCCCCCAGGGGAGCTGTTTTTT
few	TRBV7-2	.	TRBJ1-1	CASSLRQGTEAFF	TGTGCCAGCAGCTTAAGGCAGGGGACTGAAGCTTTCTTT
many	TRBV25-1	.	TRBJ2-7	CASSDPGQRNEQYF	TGTGCCAGCAGTGACCCCGGACAGAGAAACGAGCAGTACTTC
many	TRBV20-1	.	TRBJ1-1	CSAPDLLRMNTEAFF	TGCAGTGCTCCCGACCTGTTAAGGATGAACACTGAAGCTTTCTTT
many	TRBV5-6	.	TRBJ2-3	CASSQTGEDTDTQYF	TGTGCCAGCAGCCAAACAGGGGAGGACACAGATACGCAGTATTTT
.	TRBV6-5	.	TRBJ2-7	CASSYSAGDYEQYF	TGTGCCAGCAGTTACTCAGCAGGAGACTACGAGCAGTACTTC
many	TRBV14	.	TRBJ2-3	CASSLRGGGSGDTQYF	TGTGCCAGCAGCCTCCGTGGTGGGGGATCTGGAGATACGCAGTATTTT
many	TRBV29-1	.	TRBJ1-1	CSVRSGLEAFF	TGCAGCGTTCGGTCAGGGCTTGAAGCTTTCTTT
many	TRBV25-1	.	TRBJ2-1	CASSPWTGIGEQFF	TGTGCCAGCAGCCCCTGGACCGGGATAGGGGAGCAGTTCTTC